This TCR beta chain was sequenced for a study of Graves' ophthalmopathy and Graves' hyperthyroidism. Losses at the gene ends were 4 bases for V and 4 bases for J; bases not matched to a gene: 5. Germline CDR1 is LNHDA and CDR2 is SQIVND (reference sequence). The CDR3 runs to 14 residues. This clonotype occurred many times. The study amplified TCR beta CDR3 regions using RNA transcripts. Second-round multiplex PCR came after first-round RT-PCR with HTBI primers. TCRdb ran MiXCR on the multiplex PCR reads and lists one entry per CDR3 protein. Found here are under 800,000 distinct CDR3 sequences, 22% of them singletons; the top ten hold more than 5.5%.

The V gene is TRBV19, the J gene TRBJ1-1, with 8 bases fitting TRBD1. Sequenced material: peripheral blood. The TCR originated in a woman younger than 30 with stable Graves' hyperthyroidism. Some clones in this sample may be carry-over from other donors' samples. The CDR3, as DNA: TGTGCCAGTAGTACTTCGACAGGGGTCACTGAAGCTTTCTTT. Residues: CASSTSTGVTEAFF.